Here is one T cell receptor (beta chain) with its context. Its antigen is not identified. CDR1 SGHNT and CDR2 YYREEE come from the germline V gene (reference sequence). V dropped 4 bases and J dropped 4 bases, with 11 bases sitting between them. The CDR3 extends over 13 amino acids. This record comes from a study of cytomegalovirus exposure and HLA in healthy donors. The PCR had 60 Vbeta and 13 Jbeta primers. Only in-frame clones appear in the TCRdb table, and some are missing; sequencing was by immunoSEQ multiplex PCR. The table includes approximately 170,000 clones, around 72% detected once. Overall study findings and caveats: For most subjects, TCR beta sequences were reported to predict HLA-A and HLA-B alleles with accuracy. Later analysis found that TCR beta chains associated with HLA were more clonally expanded than other, equally common chains. The investigators catalogued 150 to 200 TCR beta chains as cytomegalovirus-associated.

The TCR comes from a woman aged 40 to 49 in good health and CMV-seropositive. Sequenced sample: PBMCs. The chain is built from TRBV5-4 and TRBJ1-2; D unclear. Here the CDR3 reads CASSLGASYGYTF. CDR3 nucleotides: TGTGCCAGCAGCCTGGGCGCGTCCTATGGCTACACCTTC.